Listed below are T cell receptor beta chains from one sample, sequenced in a study of control samples from healthy donors and cancer patients. Sequenced by immunoSEQ multiplex PCR; TCRdb stores in-frame clones only, minus some. The sample contains approximately 150,000 clones, 93% of which appear only once. Sequenced: blood. These TCRs come from a man aged 18 to 30 in good health. The CDR3 runs from the conserved cysteine through the conserved F or W. The D gene is left open where the match is weak. Clone size appears in some rows only: once, few, many, or a class for an expanded clone.

J gene	V gene	D gene	clone size	CDR3 protein	CDR3 DNA
TRBJ2-7	TRBV6-5	NA	NA	CASSKGSPYEQYF	TGTGCCAGCAGCAAAGGGTCCCCCTACGAGCAGTACTTC
TRBJ2-1	TRBV30	NA	NA	CAWSKIEQFF	TGTGCCTGGAGTAAGATCGAGCAGTTCTTC
TRBJ2-3	TRBV29-1	NA	NA	CSVEANRYRVGDTQYF	TGCAGCGTTGAAGCAAACCGGTACAGGGTTGGAGATACGCAGTATTTT
TRBJ2-7	TRBV7-6	TRBD2	NA	CASSLTREGSYEQYF	TGTGCCAGCAGCTTAACCAGGGAGGGCTCCTACGAGCAGTACTTC
TRBJ2-5	TRBV21-1	NA	NA	CASFPGSGSEGQETQYF	TGTGCCAGCTTCCCGGGGAGCGGGAGTGAGGGGCAAGAGACCCAGTACTTC
TRBJ2-7	TRBV5-1	NA	NA	CASSLAFPQGYEQYF	TGCGCCAGCAGCTTGGCATTCCCGCAGGGCTACGAGCAGTACTTC
TRBJ1-2	TRBV5-4	TRBD1	NA	CASSFRDRDGYTF	TGTGCCAGCAGCTTCCGTGACAGGGATGGCTACACCTTC
TRBJ2-1	TRBV4-3	TRBD2	NA	CASSQDPPSGSYNEQFF	TGCGCCAGCAGCCAAGATCCCCCTAGCGGATCCTACAATGAGCAGTTCTTC
TRBJ1-1	TRBV9	TRBD1	NA	CASSASETGGTEAFF	TGTGCCAGCAGCGCGAGTGAGACAGGGGGGACTGAAGCTTTCTTT
TRBJ2-1	TRBV7-8	NA	few	CASSLGPGYEQFF	TGTGCCAGCAGCTTAGGCCCGGGGTATGAGCAGTTCTTC
TRBJ1-3	TRBV10-1	NA	NA	CASRDPGFGNTIYF	TGCGCCAGCAGAGACCCTGGATTCGGCAACACCATATATTTT
TRBJ2-1	TRBV6-6	NA	NA	CASSYLVNEQFF	TGTGCCAGCAGTTATCTCGTCAATGAGCAGTTCTTC
TRBJ1-2	TRBV10-3	NA	NA	CAIRREMGYTF	TGTGCCATCAGGAGGGAGATGGGCTACACCTTC
TRBJ2-1	TRBV7-5	NA	NA	CARSLAETRDEQFF	TGTGCCAGAAGCTTAGCGGAGACTAGGGATGAGCAGTTCTTC
TRBJ1-2	TRBV4-1	NA	once	CASSQDNGYGYTF	TGCGCCAGCAGCCAAGATAATGGCTATGGCTACACCTTC
TRBJ1-1	TRBV6-2/TRBV6-3	NA	once	CASSYGSGTAFF	TGTGCCAGCAGTTACGGGTCAGGGACAGCTTTCTTT
TRBJ2-1	TRBV15	NA	NA	CATSRDRGRTYNEQFF	TGTGCCACCAGCAGAGATCGGGGCAGGACTTACAATGAGCAGTTCTTC
TRBJ2-7	TRBV4-1	NA	NA	CASSQRAGRRYEQYF	TGCGCCAGCAGCCAACGCGCGGGACGGCGATACGAGCAGTACTTC
TRBJ1-1	TRBV25-1	NA	NA	CASTLGPNTEAFF	TGTGCCAGCACCCTCGGACCTAACACTGAAGCTTTCTTT
TRBJ1-2	TRBV27	TRBD1	NA	CASSWRTGALYGYTF	TGTGCCAGCAGTTGGCGGACAGGGGCTCTCTATGGCTACACCTTC
TRBJ2-5	TRBV29-1	NA	NA	CSVRMLQETQYF	TGCAGCGTCCGGATGCTACAAGAGACCCAGTACTTC
TRBJ2-7	TRBV7-9	NA	once	CASSLRDTSYEQYF	TGTGCCAGCAGCCTCCGGGACACCTCCTACGAGCAGTACTTC
TRBJ2-7	TRBV19	NA	NA	CATLGQLASGGRYEQYF	TGTGCCACCCTCGGACAGCTTGCGTCGGGAGGACGGTACGAGCAGTACTTC
TRBJ2-1	TRBV2	NA	once	CASLALLYNEQFF	TGTGCCAGCCTGGCACTTCTCTACAATGAGCAGTTCTTC
TRBJ1-2	TRBV19	TRBD1	NA	CASRASGTGIYGYTF	TGTGCCAGCAGAGCCTCCGGGACAGGAATCTATGGCTACACCTTC
TRBJ1-5	TRBV6-5	TRBD1	NA	CATLRQGARPQHF	TGTGCCACGCTCCGACAGGGGGCGAGGCCCCAGCATTTT
TRBJ2-4	TRBV13	TRBD2	NA	CASSLDKRGRGIQYF	TGTGCCAGCAGCTTAGACAAGCGGGGGCGAGGCATTCAGTACTTC
TRBJ1-2	TRBV11-2	NA	NA	CASSLWAQANYGYTF	TGTGCCAGCAGCTTATGGGCACAAGCTAACTATGGCTACACCTTC
TRBJ1-1	TRBV5-8	NA	NA	CASSAGEAFF	TGTGCCAGCAGCGCCGGTGAAGCTTTCTTT
TRBJ1-5	TRBV6-1	NA	NA	CASSERGYSNQPQHF	TGTGCCAGCAGTGAAAGAGGGTATAGCAATCAGCCCCAGCATTTT
TRBJ2-3	TRBV4-3	TRBD2	NA	CASSQVAAGGSVPDTQYF	TGCGCCAGCAGCCAAGTCGCGGCGGGAGGTAGCGTACCAGATACGCAGTATTTT
TRBJ1-3	TRBV11-3	NA	NA	CASSLRAFGGSSGNTIYF	TGTGCCAGCAGCTTAAGGGCCTTTGGCGGTAGCTCTGGAAACACCATATATTTT
TRBJ2-1	TRBV5-1	NA	NA	CASSSRRGRSSYNEQFF	TGCGCCAGCAGCTCTCGGCGGGGGCGAAGCTCCTACAATGAGCAGTTCTTC
TRBJ1-2	TRBV10-3	TRBD1	once	CAITGQENYGYTF	TGTGCCATCACGGGACAGGAGAACTATGGCTACACCTTC
TRBJ2-7	TRBV7-7	TRBD1	NA	CASPGQGIHEQYF	TGTGCTAGCCCGGGACAGGGGATCCACGAGCAGTACTTC
TRBJ2-7	TRBV21-1	NA	NA	CASSKPAGLAGVHEQYF	TGTGCCAGCAGCAAACCCGCCGGACTAGCCGGAGTCCACGAGCAGTACTTC
TRBJ2-7	TRBV5-6	NA	NA	CASSNMDIRSYEQYF	TGTGCCAGCAGCAATATGGACATTCGGTCCTACGAGCAGTACTTC
TRBJ2-7	TRBV30	NA	NA	CASHWGPNYEQYF	TGTGCCTCCCACTGGGGACCGAACTACGAGCAGTACTTC
TRBJ2-1	TRBV10-3	NA	once	CAIRQTGDNEQFF	TGTGCCATCAGGCAAACTGGGGACAATGAGCAGTTCTTC
TRBJ2-7	TRBV5-8	TRBD1	NA	CASSLGTGKPYEQYF	TGTGCCAGCAGCTTGGGGACAGGGAAACCCTACGAGCAGTACTTC
TRBJ2-1	TRBV5-5	TRBD1	NA	CASSLSYRGINNEQFF	TGTGCCAGCAGCTTGAGCTACAGGGGTATTAACAATGAGCAGTTCTTC
TRBJ1-1	TRBV6-2/TRBV6-3	TRBD1	NA	CASSYRTTGSTEAFF	TGTGCCAGCAGTTACAGAACGACAGGGAGCACTGAAGCTTTCTTT
TRBJ2-1	TRBV18	NA	NA	CASTKTSARPYNEQFF	TGTGCCAGCACAAAAACCAGCGCCAGGCCATACAATGAGCAGTTCTTC